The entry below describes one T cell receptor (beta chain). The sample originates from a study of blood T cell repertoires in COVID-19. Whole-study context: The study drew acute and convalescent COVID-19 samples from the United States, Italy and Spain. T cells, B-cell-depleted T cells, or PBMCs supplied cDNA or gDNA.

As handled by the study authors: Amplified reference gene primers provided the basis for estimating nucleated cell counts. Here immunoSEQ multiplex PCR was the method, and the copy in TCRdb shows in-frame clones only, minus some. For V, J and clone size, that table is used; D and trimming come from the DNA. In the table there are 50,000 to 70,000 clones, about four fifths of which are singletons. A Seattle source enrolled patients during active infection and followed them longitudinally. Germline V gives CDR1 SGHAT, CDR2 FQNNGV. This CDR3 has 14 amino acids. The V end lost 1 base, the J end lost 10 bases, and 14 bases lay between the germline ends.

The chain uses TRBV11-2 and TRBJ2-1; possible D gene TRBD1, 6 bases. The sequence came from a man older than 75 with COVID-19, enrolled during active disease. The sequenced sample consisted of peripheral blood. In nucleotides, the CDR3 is TGTGCCAGCAGCTTAGTACTACAGGGAAAGGAGCAGTTCTTC. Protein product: CASSLVLQGKEQFF.